These 11 T cell receptor beta chains came from one sample sequenced in a study of pediatric ulcerative colitis. Using immunoSEQ multiplex PCR, the repertoire was profiled, and TCRdb retains in-frame clones only, with some absent. The repertoire has 59,000 or so clones, around 80% of them found once; the top ten carry 5% to 5.5%. Sequencing was carried out using blood. Receptors originate from a boy younger than 18 with moderate ulcerative colitis.

This clone occurred a few times. The rearrangement uses TRBV10-1 and TRBJ2-1; 14 bases line up with TRBD2. This CDR3 has 16 residues. Germline assignment: CDR1 WNHNN and CDR2 SYGVQD (reference sequence). Germline trimming cut 2 bases from V and 5 bases from J; bases unmatched to any gene: 2. The CDR3 sequence is CASSEMGLAGDNEQFF. The DNA of the CDR3 is TGCGCCAGCAGTGAGATGGGACTAGCGGGGGACAATGAGCAGTTCTTC.

The chain employs TRBV9 and TRBJ2-1; 10 bases fit TRBD2. Per germline, CDR1 SGDLS and CDR2 YYNGEE. The CDR3 runs to 15 residues. The J segment lost 7 bases and the V segment lost 0 bases, leaving 4 bases of the junction unmatched. The CDR3 nucleotides read TGTGCCAGCAGCGTAGGCACTAGCGGGACGAATGAGCAGTTCTTC. It translates to CASSVGTSGTNEQFF. Based on the CDR3 plus reference TRBV9 and TRBJ2-1, the full variable domain is DSGVTQTPKHLITATGQRVTLRCSPRSGDLSVYWYQQSLDQGLQFLIQYYNGEERAKGNILERFSAQQFPDLHSELNLSSLELGDSALYFCASSVGTSGTNEQFFGPGTRLTVL.

The V and J genes are TRBV5-4 and TRBJ1-3; 7 bases match TRBD1. CDR1 and CDR2 from the germline V gene are SGHNT and YYREEE (reference sequence). The V gene end was trimmed by 0 bases and the J gene end by 2 bases; junction bases not matched to a gene: 2. This CDR3 has 15 amino acids. CDR3 in amino acids: CASSLGTGAGNTIYF. The CDR3 DNA reads TGTGCCAGCAGCTTGGGGACAGGAGCTGGAAACACCATATATTTT.

The genes are TRBV14 and TRBJ1-1; D gene ambiguous. There are 11 residues in the CDR3. V lost 4 bases, J lost 12 bases, and 12 bases lay in between. The V gene's germline CDR1 is SGHDN and CDR2 FVKESK. The CDR3 DNA follows: TGTGCCAGCAGCCCAGCAGTTGAGACTTTCTTT. Translated, it gives CASSPAVETFF.

This clone was counted once. The rearrangement uses TRBV19 and TRBJ1-1, with a tentative D call TRBD1 (5 bases). V gave up 7 bases and J gave up 4 bases, with 10 bases separating them. The CDR3 sequence is 12 residues long. Per the germline V gene, CDR1 is LNHDA and CDR2 is SQIVND (reference sequence). The CDR3 DNA follows: TGTGCCAGTACGGGGCAGACCACTGAAGCTTTCTTT. Translated, it gives CASTGQTTEAFF.

The chain is built from TRBV27 and TRBJ2-7, with D possibly called TRBD1 or TRBD2 (5 bases each). Germline V gene lookup returns CDR1 MNHEY and CDR2 SMNVEV (reference sequence). Trimming removed 8 bases at V and 4 bases at J, with 27 bases between. This CDR3 is built from 17 residues. The CDR3 sequence is CASARLLGERNAYEQYF. CDR3 in DNA: TGTGCCAGCGCCCGACTTTTGGGGGAGCGTAATGCTTACGAGCAGTACTTC.

The chain is built from TRBV5-4 and TRBJ2-2; tentatively, D is TRBD1 or TRBD2 (5 bases each). The CDR3 loop spans 16 amino acids. V lost 4 bases, J lost 2 bases, and 15 bases lay in between. Germline CDR1 is SGHNT and CDR2 is YYREEE (reference sequence). The CDR3 loop reads CASSRPGPVNTGELFF. For the CDR3, the DNA is TGTGCCAGCAGCCGTCCGGGACCGGTTAACACCGGGGAGCTGTTTTTT.

The table lists this clone with a few counts. V and J are TRBV18 and TRBJ2-2; TRBD1 is a possible D gene (7 bases). The CDR3 consists of 17 residues. Trimming removed 0 bases at V and 3 bases at J, with 14 bases between. Germline V gives CDR1 KGHSH, CDR2 LQKENI. This chain's CDR3 is CASSPPKGRGDTGELFF. The DNA of the CDR3 is TGTGCCAGCTCACCACCTAAAGGCAGGGGGGACACCGGGGAGCTGTTTTTT.

This clone was seen a handful of times. The chain has TRBV11-2 and TRBJ1-2; unclear D gene. The germline CDR1 and CDR2 sequences are SGHAT and FQNNGV. The CDR3 contains 16 residues. V was pared by 4 bases and J by 3 bases, with 18 bases between. The CDR3 DNA is TGTGCCAGCAGCTACCTAAAGGGATTTCTCGACTATGGCTACACCTTC. It encodes CASSYLKGFLDYGYTF.

The gene calls are TRBV6-4 and TRBJ2-1, with 10 bases identical to TRBD2. With 7 bases clipped from V and 10 bases from J, the junction kept 10 bases outside the gene matches. The CDR3 extends over 14 amino acids. Germline CDR1 and CDR2: MRHNA and SNTAGT. As DNA, the CDR3 is TGTGCCAGCACTGGGCTAGCGGGAGTAGGCGAGCAGTTCTTC. Its translation is CASTGLAGVGEQFF.

The chain links TRBV30 to TRBJ2-2; 7 bases are a match to TRBD1. J was trimmed by 9 bases and V by 6 bases; bases with no gene match: 13. The CDR3 loop spans 14 amino acids. Germline assignment: CDR1 GTSNPN and CDR2 SVGIG (reference sequence). DNA of the CDR3: TGTGCCTGTACCAAGATCGACAGGGCGTGGGAGCTGTTTTTT. Its protein is CACTKIDRAWELFF.